A single sample gave rise to the 8 T cell receptor beta chains below, sequenced in a study of T cells in localized non-small cell lung cancer. TCRdb's copy holds only in-frame clones and misses some; the assay was immunoSEQ multiplex PCR. The table includes about 27,000 clones, roughly 88% detected once. Material: peripheral blood, obtained before any cancer treatment. Receptor source: a woman aged 35 to 70 with stage I lung adenocarcinoma.

In DNA form, the CDR3 reads TGTGCCAGCAATCGAGGAAATGGAAACACCATATATTTT. Its translation: CASNRGNGNTIYF. The chain carries TRBV6-6 and TRBJ1-3; no clear D gene. Per germline, CDR1 MNHNY and CDR2 SVGAGI (reference sequence). V was pared by 7 bases and J by 3 bases, with 10 bases between. The CDR3 length is 13 residues.

The V and J genes are TRBV27 and TRBJ2-2; no reliable D call. Germline V lookup: CDR1 MNHEY, CDR2 SMNVEV (reference sequence). The V end was cut by 0 bases, the J end by 1 base, with 3 bases between. This CDR3 spans 14 amino acids. DNA for the CDR3: TGTGCCAGCAGTTTATCTCGGAACACCGGGGAGCTGTTTTTT. Translated: CASSLSRNTGELFF.

This chain connects TRBV5-1 to TRBJ2-2; 7 nucleotides line up with TRBD1. Germline V gives CDR1 SGHRS, CDR2 YFSETQ. CDR3 length: 14 amino acids. After removal of 4 bases from V and 6 bases from J, the junction contained 6 bases not matched to a gene. CDR3 sequence (DNA): TGCGCCAGCAGCGTACAGGGGCGAGCCGGGGAGCTGTTTTTT. Its protein product is CASSVQGRAGELFF.

V usage is TRBV5-8 and J usage is TRBJ2-1, with a possible D match to TRBD2 (5 bases). This CDR3 is built from 15 residues. V was shortened by 4 bases and J by 0 bases, with 11 bases between the two germline ends. Germline values: CDR1 SGHTS, CDR2 YDEGEE. This CDR3 reads CASSLDWSSYNEQFF. DNA of the CDR3: TGTGCCAGCAGCCTGGACTGGAGCTCCTACAATGAGCAGTTCTTC.

V and J are TRBV9 and TRBJ2-3; D may match TRBD1 or TRBD2 (5 bases each). The CDR3 contains 13 residues. V gave up 0 bases and J gave up 5 bases, with 7 bases separating them. Germline V lookup: CDR1 SGDLS, CDR2 YYNGEE. This CDR3 is CASSVGGIDTQYF. The CDR3 bases are TGTGCCAGCAGCGTAGGGGGGATAGATACGCAGTATTTT.

The gene calls are TRBV5-1 and TRBJ2-7; 9 bases match TRBD2. Losses at the gene ends were 0 bases for V and 0 bases for J; bases not matched to a gene: 4. CDR1 and CDR2 (germline): SGHRS, YFSETQ. There are 16 residues in the CDR3. The CDR3 protein is CASSLGPSGTSYEQYF. The CDR3 DNA sequence: TGCGCCAGCAGCTTGGGGCCTAGCGGGACCTCCTACGAGCAGTACTTC.

This clone turned up a few times. The J gene is TRBJ1-5, the V gene TRBV6-1; D is ambiguous. V lost 1 base to trimming and J lost 3 bases, with 7 bases between them. The germline V gene has CDR1 MNHNS and CDR2 SASEGT. The CDR3 totals 14 residues. CDR3 DNA sequence: TGTGCCAGCAGTGAAGGGCCGATCAATCAGCCCCAGCATTTT. Translating it yields CASSEGPINQPQHF.

This clone was observed a handful of times. In DNA, the CDR3 is TGCGCCAGCAGCCTAAAAGGGGGGGACAATCAGCCCCAGCATTTT. The encoded protein is CASSLKGGDNQPQHF. This chain joins TRBV4-1 and TRBJ1-5; TRBD1 might be the D (6 bases). This CDR3 contains 15 residues. Germline V CDR1 and CDR2: MGHRA, YSYEKL. With 4 bases removed from V and 3 bases from J, the gap between germline ends came to 13 bases.